This T cell receptor beta chain appears in the sequencing data of a study of CD8 T cells in ankylosing spondylitis. This CDR3 is 14 amino acids long. CDR1 is MNHEY, CDR2 SVGEGT, per germline. With 4 bases clipped from V and 6 bases from J, the junction kept 4 bases outside the gene matches. TCRdb used MiXCR to reprocess the 5' RACE reads, holding one entry per CDR3 protein. Counted here are 200,000 or so distinct CDR3 sequences, 13% occurring once; the ten biggest clones make up about 11%. This clonotype showed up many times. Specimen: blood, either unsorted or a sorted T cell fraction (not recorded which). This TCR was sampled from a female donor with ankylosing spondylitis or in good health (not recorded which). The gene calls are TRBV6-2 or TRBV6-3 and TRBJ2-2; 8 nucleotides match TRBD1. The CDR3 nucleotides read TGTGCCAGCAGTTTGACAGGGGTCCCCGGGGAGCTGTTTTTT. The encoded protein is CASSLTGVPGELFF.